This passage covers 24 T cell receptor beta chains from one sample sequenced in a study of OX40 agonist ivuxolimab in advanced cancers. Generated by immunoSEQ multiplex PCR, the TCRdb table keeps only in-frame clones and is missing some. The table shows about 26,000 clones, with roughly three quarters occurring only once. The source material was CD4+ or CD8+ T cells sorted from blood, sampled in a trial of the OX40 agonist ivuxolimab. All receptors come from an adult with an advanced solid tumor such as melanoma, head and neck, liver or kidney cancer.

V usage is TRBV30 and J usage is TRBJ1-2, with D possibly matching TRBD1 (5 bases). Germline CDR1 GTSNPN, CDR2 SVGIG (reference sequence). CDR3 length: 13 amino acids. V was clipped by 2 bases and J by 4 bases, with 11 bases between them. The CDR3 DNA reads TGTGCCTGGAGTATCAGGGTCGGCTATGGCTACACCTTC. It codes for CAWSIRVGYGYTF. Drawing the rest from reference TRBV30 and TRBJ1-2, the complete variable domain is SQTIHQWPATLVQPVGSPLSLECTVEGTSNPNLYWYRQAAGRGLQLLFYSVGIGQISSEVPQNLSASRPQDRQFILSSKKLLLSDSGFYLCAWSIRVGYGYTFGSGTRLTVV.

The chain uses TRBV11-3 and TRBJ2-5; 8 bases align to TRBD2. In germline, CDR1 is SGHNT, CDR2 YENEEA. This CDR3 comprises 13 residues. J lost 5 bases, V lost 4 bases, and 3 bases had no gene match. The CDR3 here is CASSSRLAETQYF. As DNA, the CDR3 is TGTGCCAGCAGCTCCCGACTAGCGGAGACCCAGTACTTC.

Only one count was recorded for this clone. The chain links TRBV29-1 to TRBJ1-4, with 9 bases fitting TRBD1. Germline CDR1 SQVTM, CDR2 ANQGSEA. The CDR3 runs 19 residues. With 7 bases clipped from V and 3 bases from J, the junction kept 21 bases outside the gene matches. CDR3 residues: CSALTTGQGDQGANEKLFF. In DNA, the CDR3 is TGCAGCGCCCTAACCACGGGACAGGGAGATCAGGGGGCTAATGAAAAACTGTTTTTT.

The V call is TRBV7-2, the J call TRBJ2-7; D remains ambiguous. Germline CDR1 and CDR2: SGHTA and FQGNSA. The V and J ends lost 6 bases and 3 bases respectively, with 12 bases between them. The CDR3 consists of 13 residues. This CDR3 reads CASSFSLGYEQYF. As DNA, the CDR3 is TGTGCCAGCAGTTTTTCCCTAGGCTACGAGCAGTACTTC.

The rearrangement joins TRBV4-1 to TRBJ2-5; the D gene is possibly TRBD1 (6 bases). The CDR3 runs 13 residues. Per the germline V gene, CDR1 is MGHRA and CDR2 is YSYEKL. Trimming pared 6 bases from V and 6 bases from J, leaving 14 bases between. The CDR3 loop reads CASRAGGWQTQYF. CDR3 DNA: TGCGCCAGCAGAGCTGGGGGCTGGCAGACCCAGTACTTC.

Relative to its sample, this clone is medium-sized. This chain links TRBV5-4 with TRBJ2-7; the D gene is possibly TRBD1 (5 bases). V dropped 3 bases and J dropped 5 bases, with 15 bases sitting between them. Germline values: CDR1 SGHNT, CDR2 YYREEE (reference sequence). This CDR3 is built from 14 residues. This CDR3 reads CASSSPLGAHEQYF. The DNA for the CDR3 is TGTGCCAGCAGCTCGCCCCTAGGGGCCCACGAGCAGTACTTC.

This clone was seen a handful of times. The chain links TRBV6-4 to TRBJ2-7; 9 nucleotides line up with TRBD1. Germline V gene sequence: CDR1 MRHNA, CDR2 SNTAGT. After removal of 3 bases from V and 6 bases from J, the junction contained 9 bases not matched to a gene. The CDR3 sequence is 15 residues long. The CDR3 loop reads CASSEQGQGVGEQYF. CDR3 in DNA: TGTGCCAGCAGTGAGCAGGGACAGGGTGTTGGCGAGCAGTACTTC.

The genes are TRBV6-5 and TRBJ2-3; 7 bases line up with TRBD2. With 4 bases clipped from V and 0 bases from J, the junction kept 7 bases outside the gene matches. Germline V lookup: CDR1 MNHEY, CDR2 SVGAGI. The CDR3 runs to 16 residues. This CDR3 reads CASSSLAGSSTDTQYF. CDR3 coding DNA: TGTGCCAGCAGTTCCTTAGCGGGCTCTAGCACAGATACGCAGTATTTT.

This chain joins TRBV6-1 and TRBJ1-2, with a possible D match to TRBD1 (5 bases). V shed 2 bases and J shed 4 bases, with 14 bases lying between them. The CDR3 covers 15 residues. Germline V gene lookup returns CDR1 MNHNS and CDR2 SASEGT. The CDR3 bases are TGTGCCAGCAGTGAATCCCGGATAGGGGCCTATGGCTACACCTTC. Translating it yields CASSESRIGAYGYTF.

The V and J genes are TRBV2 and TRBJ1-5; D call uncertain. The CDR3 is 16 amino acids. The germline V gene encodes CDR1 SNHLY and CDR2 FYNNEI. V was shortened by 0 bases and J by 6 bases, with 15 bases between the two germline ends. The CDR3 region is CASSEALYGSRQPQHF. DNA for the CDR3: TGTGCCAGCAGTGAAGCGCTTTACGGGTCGCGTCAGCCCCAGCATTTT.

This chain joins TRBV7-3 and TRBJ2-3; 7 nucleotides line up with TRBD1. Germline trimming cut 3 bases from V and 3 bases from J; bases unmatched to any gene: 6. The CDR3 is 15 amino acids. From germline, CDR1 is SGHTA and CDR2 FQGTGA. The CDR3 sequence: CASSFDRVGTDTQYF. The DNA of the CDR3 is TGTGCCAGCAGCTTTGACAGGGTCGGAACAGATACGCAGTATTTT.

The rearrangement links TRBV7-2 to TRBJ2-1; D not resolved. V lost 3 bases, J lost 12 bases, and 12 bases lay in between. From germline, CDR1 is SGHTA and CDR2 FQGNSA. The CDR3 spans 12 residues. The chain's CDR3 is CASSFPATGQFF. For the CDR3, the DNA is TGTGCCAGCAGCTTTCCTGCCACGGGGCAGTTCTTC. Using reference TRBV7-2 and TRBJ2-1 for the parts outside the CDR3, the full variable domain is GAGVSQSPSNKVTEKGKDVELRCDPISGHTALYWYRQSLGQGLEFLIYFQGNSAPDKSGLPSDRFSAERTGGSVSTLTIQRTQQEDSAVYLCASSFPATGQFFGPGTRLTVL.

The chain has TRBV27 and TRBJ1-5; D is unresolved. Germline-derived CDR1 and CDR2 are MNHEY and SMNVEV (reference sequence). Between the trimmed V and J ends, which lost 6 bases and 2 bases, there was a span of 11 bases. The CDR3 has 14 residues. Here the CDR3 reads CASRPQSGNQPQHF. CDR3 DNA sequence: TGTGCCAGCAGACCTCAAAGTGGCAATCAGCCCCAGCATTTT.

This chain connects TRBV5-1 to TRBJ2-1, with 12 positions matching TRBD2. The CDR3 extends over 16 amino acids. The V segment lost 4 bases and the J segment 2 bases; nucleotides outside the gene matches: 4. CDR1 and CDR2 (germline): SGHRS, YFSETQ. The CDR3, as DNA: TGCGCCAGCAGCGCTAGGACTAGCGGGACCTACAATGAGCAGTTCTTC. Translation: CASSARTSGTYNEQFF.

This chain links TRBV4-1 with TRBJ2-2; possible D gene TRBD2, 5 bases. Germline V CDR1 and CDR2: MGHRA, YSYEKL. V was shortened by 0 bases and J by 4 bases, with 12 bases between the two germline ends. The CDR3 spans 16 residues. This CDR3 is CASSQDPGSSTGELFF. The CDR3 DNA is TGCGCCAGCAGCCAAGATCCGGGGAGTAGCACCGGGGAGCTGTTTTTT.

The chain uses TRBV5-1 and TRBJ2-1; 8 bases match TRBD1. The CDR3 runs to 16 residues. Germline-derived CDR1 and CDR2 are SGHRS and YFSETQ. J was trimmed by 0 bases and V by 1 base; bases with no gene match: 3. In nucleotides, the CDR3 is TGCGCCAGCAGCTTGCCAGGGGGCCACTCCTACAATGAGCAGTTCTTC. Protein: CASSLPGGHSYNEQFF.

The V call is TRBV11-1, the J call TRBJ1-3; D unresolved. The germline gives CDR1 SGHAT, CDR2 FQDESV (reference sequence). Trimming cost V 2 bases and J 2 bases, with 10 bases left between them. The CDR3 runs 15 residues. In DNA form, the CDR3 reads TGTGCCAGCAGCTTAACCGTAAGCCCTGGAAACACCATATATTTT. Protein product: CASSLTVSPGNTIYF.

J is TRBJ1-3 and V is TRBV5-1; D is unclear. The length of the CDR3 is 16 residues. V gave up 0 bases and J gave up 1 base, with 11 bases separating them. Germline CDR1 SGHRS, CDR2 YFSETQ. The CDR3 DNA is TGCGCCAGCAGCTTGGCCGGCGCGGGGTCTGGAAACACCATATATTTT. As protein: CASSLAGAGSGNTIYF.

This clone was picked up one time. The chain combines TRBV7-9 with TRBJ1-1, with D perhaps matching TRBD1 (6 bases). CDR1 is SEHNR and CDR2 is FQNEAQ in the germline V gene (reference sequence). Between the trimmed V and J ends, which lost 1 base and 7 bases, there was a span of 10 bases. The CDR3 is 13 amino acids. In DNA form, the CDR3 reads TGTGCCAGCAGCTTAGGGGGACACTATGAAGCTTTCTTT. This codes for CASSLGGHYEAFF.

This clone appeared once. For the CDR3, the DNA is TGTGCCAGCAGACACGGGACGGACCCAACTAATGAAAAACTGTTTTTT. Protein product: CASRHGTDPTNEKLFF. This chain links TRBV28 with TRBJ1-4; the D gene is possibly TRBD1 (5 bases). The CDR3 loop spans 16 amino acids. From germline, CDR1 is MDHEN and CDR2 SYDVKM. Trimming removed 6 bases from V and 0 bases from J, with 14 bases in between.

Here the CDR3 reads CASSFASTDTQYF. DNA of the CDR3: TGTGCCAGCAGTTTTGCTAGCACAGATACGCAGTATTTT. The rearrangement uses TRBV27 and TRBJ2-3; D gene unclear. With 3 bases removed from V and 0 bases from J, the gap between germline ends came to 4 bases. The CDR3 is 13 amino acids. Per germline, CDR1 MNHEY and CDR2 SMNVEV (reference sequence).

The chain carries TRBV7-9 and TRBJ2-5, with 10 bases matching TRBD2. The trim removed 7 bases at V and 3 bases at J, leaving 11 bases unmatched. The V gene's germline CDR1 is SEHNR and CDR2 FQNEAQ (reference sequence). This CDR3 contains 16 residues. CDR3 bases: TGTGCCAGCACCTATTCTAGCGGGAGAGCAAAAGAGACCCAGTACTTC. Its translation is CASTYSSGRAKETQYF. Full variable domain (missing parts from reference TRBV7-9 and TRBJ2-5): DTGVSQNPRHKITKRGQNVTFRCDPISEHNRLYWYRQTLGQGPEFLTYFQNEAQLEKSRLLSDRFSAERPKGSFSTLEIQRTEQGDSAMYLCASTYSSGRAKETQYFGPGTRLLVL.

The CDR3 sequence: CATSREAERSPLHF. The CDR3 DNA reads as TGTGCCACCAGCAGAGAGGCGGAACGGTCACCCCTCCACTTT. The J gene is TRBJ1-6, the V gene TRBV15; unclear D gene. V lost 0 bases and J lost 10, with 10 bases in between. Germline V CDR1 and CDR2: LNHNV, YYDKDF (reference sequence). The CDR3 loop spans 14 amino acids.

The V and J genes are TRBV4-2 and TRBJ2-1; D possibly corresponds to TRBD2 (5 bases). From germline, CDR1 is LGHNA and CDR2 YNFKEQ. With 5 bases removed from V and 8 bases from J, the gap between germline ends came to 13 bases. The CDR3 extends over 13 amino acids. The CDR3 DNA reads TGTGCCAGCAGCTTGGTCGGGGTTGATGAGCAGTTCTTC. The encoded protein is CASSLVGVDEQFF.